This is a list of T cell receptor beta chains from one sample in a study of human T cells and chemical hapten exposure. TCRdb ran MiXCR on the RACE reads and lists one entry per CDR3 protein. This table has 150,000 to 200,000 distinct CDR3 sequences, about a quarter appearing once. The sample here was whole blood, taken in connection with sensitization to the hapten diphenylcyclopropenone (DPC). These receptors came from a woman aged 18-29 years with alopecia areata. Some clones in this sample may be carry-over from other donors' samples. CDR3s include the opening cysteine and the closing phenylalanine or tryptophan. The order of the fields is V gene, J gene, D gene, CDR3 protein. The D gene is left open where the match is weak.

v_call: TRBV29-1
j_call: TRBJ1-4
d_call: .
cdr3_aa: CSAINPTTNEKLFF

v_call: TRBV10-3
j_call: TRBJ2-5
d_call: .
cdr3_aa: CAIRASDHQETQYF

v_call: TRBV6-2/TRBV6-3
j_call: TRBJ2-3
d_call: TRBD2
cdr3_aa: CASRRLAGGPDTQYF

v_call: TRBV20-1
j_call: TRBJ2-7
d_call: TRBD1
cdr3_aa: CSARTGVEQYF

v_call: TRBV7-2
j_call: TRBJ2-6
d_call: .
cdr3_aa: CASRSQISGANVLTF

v_call: TRBV4-2
j_call: TRBJ2-3
d_call: TRBD2
cdr3_aa: CASSLSSGSYRDTQYF

v_call: TRBV12-5
j_call: TRBJ2-7
d_call: TRBD2
cdr3_aa: CASGPDPGGGFYEQYF

v_call: TRBV3-1
j_call: TRBJ1-4
d_call: .
cdr3_aa: CASSQGGTTNEKLFF

v_call: TRBV12-3/TRBV12-4
j_call: TRBJ1-2
d_call: .
cdr3_aa: CASSLKDTSNYGYTF

v_call: TRBV14
j_call: TRBJ1-1
d_call: TRBD1
cdr3_aa: CASSRDRARGTEAFF

v_call: TRBV27
j_call: TRBJ2-7
d_call: .
cdr3_aa: CASSFRQLREQYF

v_call: TRBV7-6
j_call: TRBJ2-7
d_call: TRBD1
cdr3_aa: CASSLYRGREDEQYF

v_call: TRBV6-2/TRBV6-3
j_call: TRBJ2-2
d_call: .
cdr3_aa: CASRQGPGELFF

v_call: TRBV6-5
j_call: TRBJ2-3
d_call: TRBD2
cdr3_aa: CASSYGGAGTDTQYF

v_call: TRBV7-8
j_call: TRBJ2-3
d_call: .
cdr3_aa: CASSLGLGLGDTQYF

v_call: TRBV5-1
j_call: TRBJ2-3
d_call: TRBD2
cdr3_aa: CASRPPLAGATHTQYF

v_call: TRBV9
j_call: TRBJ2-2
d_call: TRBD2
cdr3_aa: CASSELAGVTGELFF

v_call: TRBV20-1
j_call: TRBJ1-2
d_call: .
cdr3_aa: CSGQGTVNYGYTF

v_call: TRBV6-2/TRBV6-3
j_call: TRBJ1-2
d_call: .
cdr3_aa: CASSYPSLTRSYTF

v_call: TRBV4-1
j_call: TRBJ2-3
d_call: TRBD2
cdr3_aa: CASSQEKRGKDTQYF

v_call: TRBV12-3/TRBV12-4
j_call: TRBJ2-7
d_call: TRBD2
cdr3_aa: CASNLAGPSYEQYF

v_call: TRBV11-2
j_call: TRBJ2-2
d_call: .
cdr3_aa: CASSLRSSLTGELFF

v_call: TRBV4-2
j_call: TRBJ2-7
d_call: .
cdr3_aa: CASSQDVGREQYF

v_call: TRBV27
j_call: TRBJ1-2
d_call: .
cdr3_aa: CASSGMGPYGYTF

v_call: TRBV4-3
j_call: TRBJ2-1
d_call: .
cdr3_aa: CASSQDWSSYNEQFF

v_call: TRBV7-2
j_call: TRBJ2-7
d_call: .
cdr3_aa: CASSLGRRSYEQYF

v_call: TRBV2
j_call: TRBJ2-5
d_call: .
cdr3_aa: CASSKDLQETQYF

v_call: TRBV7-2
j_call: TRBJ1-5
d_call: .
cdr3_aa: CASSRWEWGSNQPQHF

v_call: TRBV27
j_call: TRBJ2-1
d_call: TRBD1
cdr3_aa: CASSSSGTGVYNEQFF

v_call: TRBV24-1
j_call: TRBJ2-3
d_call: .
cdr3_aa: CATRSDREGTDTQYF

v_call: TRBV5-6
j_call: TRBJ1-5
d_call: .
cdr3_aa: CASHGWGSGQPQHF

v_call: TRBV4-3
j_call: TRBJ1-5
d_call: .
cdr3_aa: CASSQGGVDQPQHF

v_call: TRBV19
j_call: TRBJ1-4
d_call: .
cdr3_aa: CASSIGTTTTNEKLFF

v_call: TRBV5-1
j_call: TRBJ1-2
d_call: .
cdr3_aa: CASAQVGDGYTF

v_call: TRBV7-2
j_call: TRBJ2-7
d_call: .
cdr3_aa: CASSLAFQGLYEQYF